These 25 T cell receptor beta chains came from one sample sequenced in a study of T cell responses to AZD1222 COVID-19 vaccine. Sequencing was performed with immunoSEQ multiplex PCR; in TCRdb, only in-frame clones are kept and a portion is missing. The sample carries around 190,000 clones, 94% recorded once. This material consisted of peripheral blood, taken 28 days after the second AZD1222 dose. The origin of the receptors is an adult who received the AZD1222 COVID-19 vaccine.

This clone was counted a few times. The chain carries TRBV28 and TRBJ1-6; D ambiguous. Germline CDR1 MDHEN, CDR2 SYDVKM. CDR3 length equals 14 residues. The ends were cut back, 7 bases at V and 0 bases at J, with 7 bases in the middle. CDR3 loop: CASKPSSYNSPLHF. CDR3 coding DNA: TGTGCCAGCAAACCGAGCTCCTATAATTCACCCCTCCACTTT.

V and J are TRBV7-2 and TRBJ2-3; 11 nucleotides line up with TRBD2. CDR1 is SGHTA and CDR2 is FQGNSA in the germline V gene. The CDR3 loop spans 16 amino acids. V trimming: 5 bases; J trimming: 3 bases; junction bases outside the gene matches: 7. The CDR3 nucleotides read TGTGCCAGCAGCACCAATCTAGCGGGAGGAACAGATACGCAGTATTTT. Translation: CASSTNLAGGTDTQYF. Based on the CDR3 plus reference TRBV7-2 and TRBJ2-3, the full variable domain is GAGVSQSPSNKVTEKGKDVELRCDPISGHTALYWYRQSLGQGLEFLIYFQGNSAPDKSGLPSDRFSAERTGGSVSTLTIQRTQQEDSAVYLCASSTNLAGGTDTQYFGPGTRLTVL.

The chain employs TRBV3-1 (or the pseudogene TRBV3-2) and TRBJ1-5; D not resolved. The germline V gene encodes CDR1 LGHDT and CDR2 YNNKEL (reference sequence). Trimming cost V 0 bases and J 5 bases, with 8 bases left between them. This CDR3 region has 14 residues. CDR3 nucleotide sequence: TGTGCCAGCAGCCAAGAGCCCGTATATCAGCCCCAGCATTTT. It translates to CASSQEPVYQPQHF.

This rearrangement joins TRBV11-2 to TRBJ2-2, with 8 positions matching TRBD1. Looked up from germline, CDR1 is SGHAT and CDR2 is FQNNGV. The CDR3 contains 15 residues. J was trimmed by 4 bases and V by 2 bases; bases with no gene match: 3. CDR3 residues: CASSLRQGPTGELFF. The DNA for the CDR3 is TGTGCCAGCAGCTTAAGACAGGGGCCCACCGGGGAGCTGTTTTTT.

The chain recombines TRBV5-4 with TRBJ2-7; 9 positions agree with TRBD1. The V and J ends lost 3 bases and 3 bases, in that order; junction bases with no gene match: 1. The germline CDR1 and CDR2 sequences are SGHNT and YYREEE (reference sequence). This CDR3 spans 13 amino acids. In nucleotides, the CDR3 is TGTGCCAGCAGCTGGGACAGGGACTACGAGCAGTACTTC. Translation: CASSWDRDYEQYF. Full variable domain (missing parts from reference TRBV5-4 and TRBJ2-7): ETGVTQSPTHLIKTRGQQVTLRCSSQSGHNTVSWYQQALGQGPQFIFQYYREEENGRGNFPPRFSGLQFPNYSSELNVNALELDDSALYLCASSWDRDYEQYFGPGTRLTVT.

This chain joins TRBV28 and TRBJ1-2; tentative D call: TRBD1 (5 bases). The V end lost 1 base, the J end lost 4 bases, and 10 bases lay between the germline ends. Germline V CDR1 and CDR2: MDHEN, SYDVKM. This CDR3 is built from 14 residues. The CDR3 DNA reads TGTGCCAGCAGTTTATTTGAGGGGAGCTATGGCTACACCTTC. Amino acid sequence: CASSLFEGSYGYTF.

This chain links TRBV6-1 with TRBJ1-1; D unclear. The germline CDR1 and CDR2 sequences are MNHNS and SASEGT. V lost 2 bases, J lost 6 bases, and 16 bases lay in between. The CDR3 is 15 residues long. The chain's CDR3 is CASSEYYQVYSEAFF. The CDR3 DNA reads as TGTGCCAGCAGTGAATACTATCAGGTGTACTCTGAAGCTTTCTTT.

V and J are TRBV5-1 and TRBJ1-4; D is possibly TRBD1 (5 bases). Deletions cut 0 bases from V and 7 bases from J, with 16 bases between. CDR3 length equals 16 residues. CDR1 is SGHRS, CDR2 YFSETQ, per germline. CDR3 protein: CASSLEGPPGREKLFF. The CDR3 nucleotides read TGCGCCAGCAGCTTGGAGGGACCTCCCGGGCGTGAAAAACTGTTTTTT.

The V gene is TRBV19, the J gene TRBJ2-1, with 9 bases matching TRBD2. Germline CDR1 reads LNHDA; CDR2 reads SQIVND (reference sequence). This CDR3 contains 15 residues. Losses at the gene ends were 4 bases for V and 9 bases for J; bases not matched to a gene: 10. The CDR3 nucleotides are TGTGCCAGTAGTACCGTCGGCGGGAGGGCACGTGAGCAGTTCTTC. Translating it yields CASSTVGGRAREQFF.

The gene calls are TRBV4-1 and TRBJ2-7; TRBD1 agrees at 9 bases. V dropped 0 bases and J dropped 6; count of bases not matched to a gene: 9. CDR3 length: 16 residues. Germline CDR1 MGHRA, CDR2 YSYEKL. CDR3 sequence (DNA): TGCGCCAGCAGCCAAGAGATTTTGGGACAGGGAGGCGAGCAGTACTTC. Amino acid sequence: CASSQEILGQGGEQYF.

The chain employs TRBV27 and TRBJ2-1, with D perhaps TRBD1 (6 bases). Between the trimmed V and J ends, which lost 7 bases and 9 bases, there was a span of 13 bases. Germline V CDR1 and CDR2: MNHEY, SMNVEV (reference sequence). The CDR3 totals 12 residues. In DNA form, the CDR3 reads TGTGCCAGCATGGAAAGGGGGTCTGAGCAGTTCTTC. It specifies CASMERGSEQFF.

J is TRBJ1-1 and V is TRBV9; 7 nucleotides agree with TRBD1. The junction had 15 bases not matched to a gene; V was cut back by 5 bases and J by 5 bases. The germline gives CDR1 SGDLS, CDR2 YYNGEE. The CDR3 sequence is 16 residues long. For the CDR3, the DNA is TGTGCCAGCAGTGCGCCGGGGCAGGGGGAGGGTACTGAAGCTTTCTTT. This translates into CASSAPGQGEGTEAFF. Full variable domain (missing parts from reference TRBV9 and TRBJ1-1): DSGVTQTPKHLITATGQRVTLRCSPRSGDLSVYWYQQSLDQGLQFLIQYYNGEERAKGNILERFSAQQFPDLHSELNLSSLELGDSALYFCASSAPGQGEGTEAFFGQGTRLTVV.

The chain uses TRBV7-2 and TRBJ1-6; D call uncertain. Trimming left V 5 bases short and J 6 bases short, with 5 bases between. Germline loops: CDR1 SGHTA, CDR2 FQGNSA. This CDR3 comprises 12 residues. CDR3 DNA sequence: TGTGCCAGCAGCCGAAGTAATTCACCCCTCCACTTT. Encoded protein: CASSRSNSPLHF.

The CDR3, as DNA: TGCGCCAGCAGCCCCGACAGAAACTATGGCTACACCTTC. Translated: CASSPDRNYGYTF. The rearrangement links TRBV5-1 to TRBJ1-2; D is perhaps TRBD1 (5 bases). The CDR3 is 13 amino acids. Trimming pared 4 bases from V and 2 bases from J, leaving 9 bases between. The germline V gene encodes CDR1 SGHRS and CDR2 YFSETQ.

This clone appeared a few times. The chain recombines TRBV6-1 with TRBJ2-5; D ambiguous. The germline V and J ends were trimmed by 2 bases and 0 bases, with 10 bases remaining between them. Germline assignment: CDR1 MNHNS and CDR2 SASEGT. The CDR3 has 15 residues. The CDR3 DNA reads TGTGCCAGCAGTGAATTAACAGCGTACCAAGAGACCCAGTACTTC. It encodes CASSELTAYQETQYF.

This chain links TRBV11-1 with TRBJ1-1; D gene ambiguous. Germline assignment: CDR1 SGHAT and CDR2 FQDESV (reference sequence). V was shortened by 3 bases and J by 1 base, with 6 bases between the two germline ends. The CDR3 extends over 13 amino acids. CDR3: CASSFFRNTEAFF. CDR3 sequence (DNA): TGTGCCAGCAGCTTTTTCCGGAACACTGAAGCTTTCTTT.

This sequence joins TRBV14 and TRBJ1-1, with TRBD1 as a possible D gene (6 bases). Between the trimmed V and J ends, which lost 3 bases and 7 bases, there was a span of 18 bases. Per germline, CDR1 SGHDN and CDR2 FVKESK. The CDR3 runs 15 residues. In DNA, the CDR3 is TGTGCCAGCAGCCACATAGACAGGCCTGGCCTTGAAGCTTTCTTT. Amino acids: CASSHIDRPGLEAFF.

The chain carries TRBV9 and TRBJ1-2; TRBD1 matches 8 bases. Germline V lookup: CDR1 SGDLS, CDR2 YYNGEE. The CDR3 spans 21 residues. The junction had 25 bases not matched to a gene; V was cut back by 3 bases and J by 3 bases. Here the CDR3 reads CASSARISLEAAGQDDYGYTF. CDR3 DNA sequence: TGTGCCAGCAGCGCCCGTATCAGCTTAGAGGCGGCGGGACAGGATGACTATGGCTACACCTTC.

As regards this clone: A junction boundary mismatches the germline segment, possibly from a read error. The V call is TRBV5-8, the J call TRBJ1-4, with 9 bases fitting TRBD1. The germline gives CDR1 SGHTS, CDR2 YDEGEE. This CDR3 is built from 16 residues. CDR3 DNA sequence: TGTGCCAGCAGCTTGACAACGCACAACATTCACAGGGGGCACCAATTT. Its translation is CASSLTTHNIHRGHQF.

The chain combines TRBV2 with TRBJ1-2; TRBD1 matches at 7 bases. This CDR3 contains 16 residues. The V segment lost 7 bases and the J segment 7 bases; nucleotides outside the gene matches: 18. CDR1 and CDR2 (germline): SNHLY, FYNNEI. The DNA for the CDR3 is TGTGCCAGCAACTCCCCCGAACTAGGGGGCAAGGGTGGCTACACCTTC. Protein product: CASNSPELGGKGGYTF.

This chain links TRBV6-5 with TRBJ2-2, with TRBD2 matching 7 bases. Germline V gene sequence: CDR1 MNHEY, CDR2 SVGAGI. V was pared by 10 bases and J by 0 bases, with 5 bases of the junction left unmatched. The CDR3 totals 14 residues. CDR3 in DNA: TGTGCCACCCCAGCGGGGTCGAACACCGGGGAGCTGTTTTTT. Its translation: CATPAGSNTGELFF.

V is TRBV5-1 and J is TRBJ1-2; possible D gene TRBD1, 6 bases. Germline V gene lookup returns CDR1 SGHRS and CDR2 YFSETQ. V lost 2 bases and J 6 bases, leaving 20 bases between the germline ends. The CDR3 has 16 residues. CDR3 nucleotides: TGCGCCAGCAGCTTACAGGGTCAGGAGGGAATCGATGGCTACACCTTC. Its protein is CASSLQGQEGIDGYTF.

CDR3 coding DNA: TGCAGCGGCCGTGGGCAGGGATTAGGTGTCACTGAAGCTTTCTTT. Translated: CSGRGQGLGVTEAFF. This chain joins TRBV29-1 and TRBJ1-1; tentative D call: TRBD1 (5 bases). Trimming removed 7 bases at V and 4 bases at J, with 22 bases between. Germline CDR1 reads SQVTM; CDR2 reads ANQGSEA. CDR3 size: 15 residues.

The rearrangement joins TRBV4-3 to TRBJ2-3; D remains unclear. With 0 bases removed from V and 6 bases from J, the gap between germline ends came to 7 bases. Germline CDR1 reads LGHNA; CDR2 reads YSLEER. This CDR3 region has 13 residues. The DNA of the CDR3 is TGCGCCAGCAGCCAAGAACTGGGGGATACGCAGTATTTT. Its translation is CASSQELGDTQYF.

The chain employs TRBV20-1 and TRBJ2-7; D is possibly TRBD2 (6 bases). V was shortened by 3 bases and J by 0 bases, with 9 bases between the two germline ends. Per the germline V gene, CDR1 is DFQATT and CDR2 is SNEGSKA (reference sequence). CDR3 size: 13 residues. CDR3: CSASPDYSYEQYF. The CDR3, as DNA: TGCAGTGCTAGTCCGGACTACTCCTACGAGCAGTACTTC.